The rows below give T cell receptor beta chains drawn from one sample of a study of cytomegalovirus exposure and HLA in healthy donors. Clones were sequenced by immunoSEQ multiplex PCR, and TCRdb holds only the in-frame ones, with some missing. The data hold about 160,000 clones, with about four fifths observed a single time. Material: PBMCs. Receptors originate from a male donor in good health and CMV-seropositive. Each CDR3 is given with its conserved first and last residue. D genes are given only for firm matches. Some rows mark clone size as missing; the rest say once, few, many or name a class of expanded clone.

cdr3_aa | cdr3_nt | clone_size | v_call | d_call | j_call
CASSDRDTGELFF | TGTGCCAGCAGTGACAGGGACACCGGGGAGCTGTTTTTT | - | TRBV6-1 | - | TRBJ2-2
CATRADQGGSPLHF | TGTGCCACTCGGGCGGACCAGGGGGGATCACCCCTCCACTTT | - | TRBV19 | TRBD1 | TRBJ1-6
CASSQGAGGSYEQYF | TGCGCCAGCAGCCAAGGTGCTGGGGGGTCCTACGAGCAGTACTTC | - | TRBV4-3 | - | TRBJ2-7
CASSQDRGAISYEQYF | TGCGCCAGCAGCCAAGACAGGGGGGCTATCTCCTACGAGCAGTACTTC | - | TRBV4-1 | - | TRBJ2-7
CATGGASSYEAFF | TGTGCCACCGGGGGGGCGAGTTCGTATGAAGCTTTCTTT | few | TRBV15 | - | TRBJ1-1
CASSPFPGLAGGPHEQFF | TGTGCCAGCAGCCCGTTCCCGGGACTAGCGGGGGGCCCACATGAGCAGTTCTTC | - | TRBV7-9 | TRBD2 | TRBJ2-1
CASSLRGDTQYF | TGTGCCAGCTCCCTCAGGGGCGATACGCAGTATTTT | - | TRBV18 | - | TRBJ2-3
CAISEWEGEVNIQYF | TGTGCCATCAGTGAGTGGGAGGGGGAGGTCAACATTCAGTACTTC | many | TRBV10-3 | - | TRBJ2-4
CASSFKDRAYGYTF | TGTGCCAGCAGCTTCAAGGACAGGGCTTATGGCTACACCTTC | - | TRBV5-8 | TRBD1 | TRBJ1-2
CASSQDPVGVTTDTQYF | TGCGCCAGCAGCCAAGATCCGGTGGGAGTGACTACAGATACGCAGTATTTT | - | TRBV4-1 | - | TRBJ2-3
CAWSVPEAGVETQYF | TGTGCCTGGAGTGTACCTGAGGCGGGCGTGGAGACCCAGTACTTC | - | TRBV30 | - | TRBJ2-5
CASSYSRDQGYTF | TGTGCCAGCAGTTACTCGAGGGATCAAGGCTACACCTTC | - | TRBV6-5 | - | TRBJ1-2
CASSLAAGLGYTF | TGTGCCAGCAGCTTAGCCGCAGGGCTGGGCTACACCTTC | - | TRBV7-8 | - | TRBJ1-2
CATSSNYGYTF | TGTGCCACCAGCTCAAACTATGGCTACACCTTC | - | TRBV15 | - | TRBJ1-2
CASKEGGKHEAFF | TGTGCCTCGAAAGAGGGCGGCAAACACGAAGCTTTCTTT | - | TRBV30 | - | TRBJ1-1
CAISADRTSQPQHF | TGTGCCATCAGTGCGGACAGGACATCGCAGCCCCAGCATTTT | - | TRBV10-3 | TRBD1 | TRBJ1-5
CASSYNRGNEQYF | TGCGCCAGCAGCTACAACAGGGGAAACGAGCAGTACTTC | - | TRBV5-1 | TRBD1 | TRBJ2-7
CASSAHSYGYTF | TGTGCCAGTAGTGCCCACAGCTATGGCTACACCTTC | - | TRBV19 | - | TRBJ1-2
CASSLESPPWGRGTEAFF | TGCGCCAGCAGCTTGGAGTCCCCCCCCTGGGGCAGGGGGACTGAAGCTTTCTTT | - | TRBV5-1 | TRBD1 | TRBJ1-1
CASSLGDRGKQTQYF | TGTGCCAGCAGCTTGGGCGACAGGGGAAAGCAGACCCAGTACTTC | - | TRBV5-8 | TRBD1 | TRBJ2-5
CAISPQFDQPQHF | TGTGCCATCAGCCCCCAGTTCGATCAGCCCCAGCATTTT | - | TRBV10-3 | - | TRBJ1-5
CASNMYTEAFF | TGTGCCAGCAATATGTACACTGAAGCTTTCTTT | - | TRBV6-1 | - | TRBJ1-1
CASSLSGLAGAWGLNEQFF | TGTGCCAGCAGCTTATCGGGACTAGCGGGAGCCTGGGGGCTCAATGAGCAGTTCTTC | - | TRBV7-6 | TRBD2 | TRBJ2-1
CASSFTVRSNEKLFF | TGTGCCAGCAGCTTCACAGTTCGCTCTAATGAAAAACTGTTTTTT | - | TRBV7-2 | - | TRBJ1-4
CASSRDIEKLFF | TGTGCCAGCAGCCGGGACATTGAAAAACTGTTTTTT | - | TRBV28 | - | TRBJ1-4
CASGQGAGTEAFF | TGTGCCTCGGGACAGGGGGCCGGAACTGAAGCTTTCTTT | few | TRBV10-3 | TRBD1 | TRBJ1-1
CASSVADGGNYGYTF | TGTGCCAGCAGCGTAGCTGACGGGGGGAACTATGGCTACACCTTC | - | TRBV9 | - | TRBJ1-2
CASSRASGGAGGNEQFF | TGCGCCAGCAGCCGAGCTAGCGGGGGGGCCGGGGGGAATGAGCAGTTCTTC | - | TRBV4-3 | TRBD2 | TRBJ2-1